A selection of T cell receptor beta chains follows, all from one sample in a study of technical replicates of blood from a few donors. Only in-frame clones appear in the TCRdb table, and some are missing; sequencing was by immunoSEQ multiplex PCR. The table records tens of thousands of clones, about 97% of them present only once. Sequencing used T cells isolated from PBMCs. All receptors derive from a human donor in good health. Each CDR3 is given with its conserved first and last residue. Fields, in order: CDR3 protein, CDR3 DNA, V gene, CDR3 length, J gene, clone size, D gene. A D gene is named only where the DNA matches it firmly. Clone size is not always given. Where it is, it says once, few, many or a class for expanded clones.

CDR3 protein: CASSLRPGLADPYYEQYF; CDR3 DNA: TGCGCCAGCAGCCTTCGACCGGGACTAGCGGATCCCTATTACGAGCAGTACTTC; V gene: TRBV4-1; CDR3 length: 18; J gene: TRBJ2-7; clone size: .; D gene: TRBD2
CDR3 protein: CASSIGGGVYNEQFF; CDR3 DNA: TGTGCCAGTAGTATAGGAGGGGGGGTATACAATGAGCAGTTCTTC; V gene: TRBV19; CDR3 length: 15; J gene: TRBJ2-1; clone size: .; D gene: .
CDR3 protein: CASSLGVDQPQHF; CDR3 DNA: TGCGCCAGCAGCTTGGGAGTAGATCAGCCCCAGCATTTT; V gene: TRBV5-1; CDR3 length: 13; J gene: TRBJ1-5; clone size: .; D gene: .
CDR3 protein: CASSSRGTEGRGTDTQYF; CDR3 DNA: TGCGCCAGCAGCTCGAGGGGAACGGAGGGGCGCGGCACAGATACGCAGTATTTT; V gene: TRBV4-1; CDR3 length: 18; J gene: TRBJ2-3; clone size: .; D gene: .
CDR3 protein: CASTPGGYSGNTIYF; CDR3 DNA: TGTGCCAGCACCCCAGGGGGCTACTCTGGAAACACCATATATTTT; V gene: TRBV28; CDR3 length: 15; J gene: TRBJ1-3; clone size: .; D gene: TRBD1
CDR3 protein: CASSLGDREADTQYF; CDR3 DNA: TGCGCCAGCAGCTTGGGGGACAGGGAGGCAGATACGCAGTATTTT; V gene: TRBV5-1; CDR3 length: 15; J gene: TRBJ2-3; clone size: .; D gene: TRBD1
CDR3 protein: CASSYYGTSGSYEQYF; CDR3 DNA: TGTGCCAGCAGCTACTACGGGACTAGCGGGTCCTACGAGCAGTACTTC; V gene: TRBV5-6; CDR3 length: 16; J gene: TRBJ2-7; clone size: .; D gene: TRBD2
CDR3 protein: CASSSSGGVPFF; CDR3 DNA: TGTGCCAGCAGCTCCTCGGGCGGGGTTCCGTTCTTC; V gene: TRBV11-2; CDR3 length: 12; J gene: TRBJ2-1; clone size: once; D gene: .
CDR3 protein: CASSPRTGSSYEQYF; CDR3 DNA: TGCGCCAGCAGCCCACGGACAGGGTCGTCCTACGAGCAGTACTTC; V gene: TRBV4-1; CDR3 length: 15; J gene: TRBJ2-7; clone size: .; D gene: TRBD1
CDR3 protein: CASSLGSLNQETQYF; CDR3 DNA: TGTGCCAGCAGTTTGGGCTCTCTAAACCAAGAGACCCAGTACTTC; V gene: TRBV28; CDR3 length: 15; J gene: TRBJ2-5; clone size: .; D gene: .
CDR3 protein: CASSLLSGELFF; CDR3 DNA: TGTGCCAGCAGCTTATTGTCGGGGGAGCTGTTTTTT; V gene: TRBV7-9; CDR3 length: 12; J gene: TRBJ2-2; clone size: .; D gene: .
CDR3 protein: CAWTSGTGSNEQYF; CDR3 DNA: TGTGCCTGGACTTCCGGGACAGGGTCGAACGAGCAGTACTTC; V gene: TRBV30; CDR3 length: 14; J gene: TRBJ2-7; clone size: .; D gene: TRBD1
CDR3 protein: CASSLQGGYGYTF; CDR3 DNA: TGCGCCAGCAGCCTGCAGGGGGGCTATGGCTACACCTTC; V gene: TRBV5-1; CDR3 length: 13; J gene: TRBJ1-2; clone size: .; D gene: TRBD1
CDR3 protein: CASSLGGDEQFF; CDR3 DNA: TGTGCCAGCAGCTTAGGGGGGGATGAGCAGTTCTTC; V gene: TRBV7-6; CDR3 length: 12; J gene: TRBJ2-1; clone size: .; D gene: .
CDR3 protein: CASSSTEYYGYTF; CDR3 DNA: TGCGCCAGCAGTAGCACGGAGTACTATGGCTACACCTTC; V gene: TRBV10-2; CDR3 length: 13; J gene: TRBJ1-2; clone size: .; D gene: .
CDR3 protein: CASSVGTGDYEQYF; CDR3 DNA: TGTGCCAGCAGCGTAGGGACAGGCGACTACGAGCAGTACTTC; V gene: TRBV9; CDR3 length: 14; J gene: TRBJ2-7; clone size: once; D gene: TRBD1
CDR3 protein: CATLPLPRDEQFF; CDR3 DNA: TGTGCCACCCTTCCCCTTCCGCGAGATGAGCAGTTCTTC; V gene: TRBV2; CDR3 length: 13; J gene: TRBJ2-1; clone size: .; D gene: .
CDR3 protein: CAGSRVTGNTIYF; CDR3 DNA: TGTGCCGGTAGCAGGGTAACTGGAAACACCATATATTTT; V gene: TRBV6-4; CDR3 length: 13; J gene: TRBJ1-3; clone size: .; D gene: .
CDR3 protein: CAWSGTSGRLYNEQFF; CDR3 DNA: TGTGCCTGGAGTGGAACTAGCGGGAGGCTCTACAATGAGCAGTTCTTC; V gene: TRBV30; CDR3 length: 16; J gene: TRBJ2-1; clone size: .; D gene: TRBD2
CDR3 protein: CASSQEFRGGDTQYF; CDR3 DNA: TGCGCCAGCAGCCAAGAATTTAGGGGGGGAGATACGCAGTATTTT; V gene: TRBV4-1; CDR3 length: 15; J gene: TRBJ2-3; clone size: .; D gene: .
CDR3 protein: CASNQWGQPNTEAFF; CDR3 DNA: TGTGCCAGCAATCAATGGGGGCAACCCAACACTGAAGCTTTCTTT; V gene: TRBV6-5; CDR3 length: 15; J gene: TRBJ1-1; clone size: .; D gene: .
CDR3 protein: CASSPFEAGEGEQYF; CDR3 DNA: TGTGCCAGCAGCCCCTTCGAAGCGGGAGAAGGCGAGCAGTACTTC; V gene: TRBV9; CDR3 length: 15; J gene: TRBJ2-7; clone size: .; D gene: TRBD2
CDR3 protein: CATRGEGETQYF; CDR3 DNA: TGTGCCACCCGTGGGGAGGGAGAGACCCAGTACTTC; V gene: TRBV19; CDR3 length: 12; J gene: TRBJ2-5; clone size: once; D gene: TRBD2
CDR3 protein: CASSFAAGGITDTQYF; CDR3 DNA: TGTGCCAGCAGCTTCGCAGCGGGAGGGATCACAGATACGCAGTATTTT; V gene: TRBV11-3; CDR3 length: 16; J gene: TRBJ2-3; clone size: .; D gene: TRBD2
CDR3 protein: CASRTGPFSYEQYF; CDR3 DNA: TGTGCCAGCAGGACAGGCCCTTTCTCCTACGAGCAGTACTTC; V gene: TRBV2; CDR3 length: 14; J gene: TRBJ2-7; clone size: .; D gene: .
CDR3 protein: CASSLAFRGRGTNEKLFF; CDR3 DNA: TGTGCCAGCAGCTTAGCCTTCAGGGGGCGTGGGACTAATGAAAAACTGTTTTTT; V gene: TRBV7-6; CDR3 length: 18; J gene: TRBJ1-4; clone size: .; D gene: TRBD1
CDR3 protein: CASSPGLAGFNEQFF; CDR3 DNA: TGTGCCAGCTCACCGGGACTAGCGGGGTTTAATGAGCAGTTCTTC; V gene: TRBV18; CDR3 length: 15; J gene: TRBJ2-1; clone size: .; D gene: TRBD2
CDR3 protein: CASSFLGGETQYF; CDR3 DNA: TGTGCCAGCAGCTTCCTCGGGGGAGAGACCCAGTACTTC; V gene: TRBV7-3; CDR3 length: 13; J gene: TRBJ2-5; clone size: .; D gene: .
CDR3 protein: CASSDGRGSYNEQFF; CDR3 DNA: TGTGCCAGCAGTGACGGCAGGGGGTCCTACAATGAGCAGTTCTTC; V gene: TRBV2; CDR3 length: 15; J gene: TRBJ2-1; clone size: .; D gene: TRBD1
CDR3 protein: CASSAAGTSGSTDTQYF; CDR3 DNA: TGTGCCAGCAGTGCTGCCGGGACTAGCGGGAGCACAGATACGCAGTATTTT; V gene: TRBV25-1; CDR3 length: 17; J gene: TRBJ2-3; clone size: once; D gene: TRBD2
CDR3 protein: CASSNGQVGYEQYF; CDR3 DNA: TGCGCCAGCAGCAACGGACAGGTTGGGTACGAGCAGTACTTC; V gene: TRBV5-1; CDR3 length: 14; J gene: TRBJ2-7; clone size: .; D gene: TRBD1
CDR3 protein: CSFCAGTALNTGELFF; CDR3 DNA: TGCAGCTTTTGCGCCGGGACTGCCTTGAACACCGGGGAGCTGTTTTTT; V gene: TRBV29-1; CDR3 length: 16; J gene: TRBJ2-2; clone size: .; D gene: .
CDR3 protein: CASSPNTGGNEQFF; CDR3 DNA: TGTGCCAGCTCACCTAACACAGGGGGGAATGAGCAGTTCTTC; V gene: TRBV18; CDR3 length: 14; J gene: TRBJ2-1; clone size: .; D gene: TRBD1
CDR3 protein: CASSQDAGDVWNEQFF; CDR3 DNA: TGCGCCAGCAGCCAAGATGCGGGCGATGTTTGGAATGAGCAGTTCTTC; V gene: TRBV4-3; CDR3 length: 16; J gene: TRBJ2-1; clone size: .; D gene: .
CDR3 protein: CASSLSFRHEQYF; CDR3 DNA: TGTGCCAGCAGTTTATCCTTTCGTCACGAGCAGTACTTC; V gene: TRBV27; CDR3 length: 13; J gene: TRBJ2-7; clone size: .; D gene: .
CDR3 protein: CAWNSGRIYEQYF; CDR3 DNA: TGTGCCTGGAACAGCGGACGGATCTACGAGCAGTACTTC; V gene: TRBV30; CDR3 length: 13; J gene: TRBJ2-7; clone size: .; D gene: .
CDR3 protein: CASSLGEVPSYEQYF; CDR3 DNA: TGTGCCAGCAGTTTAGGTGAGGTTCCGTCCTACGAGCAGTACTTC; V gene: TRBV27; CDR3 length: 15; J gene: TRBJ2-7; clone size: .; D gene: .
CDR3 protein: CASSQAHRYTEAFF; CDR3 DNA: TGCGCCAGCAGCCAAGCCCACAGGTACACTGAAGCTTTCTTT; V gene: TRBV4-3; CDR3 length: 14; J gene: TRBJ1-1; clone size: once; D gene: .
CDR3 protein: CARRASGRDEQFF; CDR3 DNA: TGTGCCCGAAGGGCTAGCGGGAGGGATGAGCAGTTCTTC; V gene: TRBV30; CDR3 length: 13; J gene: TRBJ2-1; clone size: .; D gene: TRBD2
CDR3 protein: CASSQPGGVYGYTF; CDR3 DNA: TGCGCCAGCAGCCAACCGGGGGGAGTCTATGGCTACACCTTC; V gene: TRBV4-1; CDR3 length: 14; J gene: TRBJ1-2; clone size: .; D gene: .
CDR3 protein: CASRFTDATNEKLFF; CDR3 DNA: TGTGCCAGCAGATTCACAGACGCAACTAATGAAAAACTGTTTTTT; V gene: TRBV6-5; CDR3 length: 15; J gene: TRBJ1-4; clone size: once; D gene: .
CDR3 protein: CASSAEGLTTYEQYF; CDR3 DNA: TGTGCCAGCAGCGCGGAGGGACTGACAACCTACGAGCAGTACTTC; V gene: TRBV11-2; CDR3 length: 15; J gene: TRBJ2-7; clone size: .; D gene: .
CDR3 protein: CASSQAGVYEQYF; CDR3 DNA: TGCGCCAGCAGCCAAGCGGGAGTCTACGAGCAGTACTTC; V gene: TRBV4-1; CDR3 length: 13; J gene: TRBJ2-7; clone size: .; D gene: .
CDR3 protein: CASSFGQSVSGNTIYF; CDR3 DNA: TGTGCCAGCAGCTTTGGGCAGAGTGTCTCTGGAAACACCATATATTTT; V gene: TRBV5-4; CDR3 length: 16; J gene: TRBJ1-3; clone size: .; D gene: .